This TCR beta chain was profiled in a study of shared clonotypes between healthy human individuals. Study overall: CD4 naive and CD4 memory each took three plates per donor, while CD8 naive took two and CD8 memory one.

On this clone itself: Its specificity is unknown.

CD45RO negativity and positive selection for CCR7 defined naive CD8 cells, a population that excluded terminally differentiated effector memory CD45RA+ cells. Overall study results and limits: Naive subsets usually exceeded memory subsets in estimated richness. Sorted-subset samples were not fully sequenced, rarefaction indicated.

Measured with immunoSEQ multiplex PCR; TCRdb has only the in-frame clones, and not every one. The sample holds roughly 2,000,000 clones, roughly 94% seen once. V lost 11 bases to trimming and J lost 7 bases, with 12 bases between them. Per germline, CDR1 LNHDA and CDR2 SQIVND (reference sequence). The CDR3 contains 12 residues. The TCR comes from a man younger than 35 in good health. Sequenced: naive CD8+ T cells sorted from blood. This rearrangement joins TRBV19 to TRBJ1-6, with D tentatively TRBD1 (6 bases). This CDR3 reads CASRTANSPLHF. DNA of the CDR3: TGTGCCTCCCGGACAGCCAATTCACCCCTCCACTTT. Filled out from reference TRBV19 and TRBJ1-6, the complete variable domain reads DGGITQSPKYLFRKEGQNVTLSCEQNLNHDAMYWYRQDPGQGLRLIYYSQIVNDFQKGDIAEGYSVSREKKESFPLTVTSAQKNPTAFYLCASRTANSPLHFGNGTRLTVT.